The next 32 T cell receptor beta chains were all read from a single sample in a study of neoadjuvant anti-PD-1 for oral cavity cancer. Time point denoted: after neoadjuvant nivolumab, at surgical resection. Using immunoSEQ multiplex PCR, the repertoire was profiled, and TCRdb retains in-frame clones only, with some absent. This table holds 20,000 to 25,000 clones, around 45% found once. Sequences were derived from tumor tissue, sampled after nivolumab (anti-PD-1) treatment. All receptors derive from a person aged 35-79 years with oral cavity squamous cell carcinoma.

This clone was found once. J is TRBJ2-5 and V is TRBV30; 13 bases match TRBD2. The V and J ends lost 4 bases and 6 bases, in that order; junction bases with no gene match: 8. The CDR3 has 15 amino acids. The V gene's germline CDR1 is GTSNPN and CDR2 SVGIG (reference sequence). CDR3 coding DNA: TGTGCCTGGACACTAGCGGGGGGGAATATGAAGACCCAGTACTTC. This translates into CAWTLAGGNMKTQYF.

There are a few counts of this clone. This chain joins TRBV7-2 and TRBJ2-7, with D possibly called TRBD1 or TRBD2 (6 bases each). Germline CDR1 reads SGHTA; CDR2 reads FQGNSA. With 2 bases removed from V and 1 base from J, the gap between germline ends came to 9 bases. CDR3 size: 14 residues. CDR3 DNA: TGTGCCAGCAGCTTAAAAGGGGGGTCCTACGAGCAGTACTTC. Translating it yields CASSLKGGSYEQYF.

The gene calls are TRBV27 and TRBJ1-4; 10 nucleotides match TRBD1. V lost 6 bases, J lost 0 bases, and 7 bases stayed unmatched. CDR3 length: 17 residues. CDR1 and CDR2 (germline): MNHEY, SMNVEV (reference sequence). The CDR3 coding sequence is TGTGCCAGCAGGGGGACAGGGGCGACTACAACTAATGAAAAACTGTTTTTT. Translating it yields CASRGTGATTTNEKLFF.

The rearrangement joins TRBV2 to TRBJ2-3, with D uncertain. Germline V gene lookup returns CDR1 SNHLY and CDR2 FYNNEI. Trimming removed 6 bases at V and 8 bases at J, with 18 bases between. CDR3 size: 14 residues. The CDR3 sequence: CASRAGPESSTQYF. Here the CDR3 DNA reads TGTGCCAGCAGAGCAGGACCTGAATCTAGTACGCAGTATTTT.

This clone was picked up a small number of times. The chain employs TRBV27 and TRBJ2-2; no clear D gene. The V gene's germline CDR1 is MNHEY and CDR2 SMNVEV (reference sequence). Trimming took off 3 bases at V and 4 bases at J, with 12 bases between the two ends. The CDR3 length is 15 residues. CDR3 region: CASSFAGALTGELFF. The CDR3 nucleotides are TGTGCCAGCAGTTTCGCCGGCGCACTCACCGGGGAGCTGTTTTTT.

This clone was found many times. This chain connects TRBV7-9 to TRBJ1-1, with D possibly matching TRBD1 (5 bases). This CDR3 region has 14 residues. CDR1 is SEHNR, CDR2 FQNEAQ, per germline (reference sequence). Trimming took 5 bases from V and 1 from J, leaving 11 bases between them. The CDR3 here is CASSRLQGNTEAFF. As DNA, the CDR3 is TGTGCCAGCAGCCGCCTCCAGGGGAACACTGAAGCTTTCTTT.

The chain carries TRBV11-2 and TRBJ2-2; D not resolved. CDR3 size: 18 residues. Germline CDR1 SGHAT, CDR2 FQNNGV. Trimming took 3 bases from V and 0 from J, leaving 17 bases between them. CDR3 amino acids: CASSFDVSAPSNTGELFF. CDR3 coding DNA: TGTGCCAGCAGCTTCGACGTTAGTGCCCCATCGAACACCGGGGAGCTGTTTTTT.

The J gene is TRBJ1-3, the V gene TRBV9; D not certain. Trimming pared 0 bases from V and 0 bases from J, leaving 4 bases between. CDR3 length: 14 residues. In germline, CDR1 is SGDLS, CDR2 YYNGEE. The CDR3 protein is CASSVVSSGNTIYF. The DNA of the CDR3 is TGTGCCAGCAGCGTAGTAAGCTCTGGAAACACCATATATTTT. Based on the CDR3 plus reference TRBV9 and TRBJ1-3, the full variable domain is DSGVTQTPKHLITATGQRVTLRCSPRSGDLSVYWYQQSLDQGLQFLIQYYNGEERAKGNILERFSAQQFPDLHSELNLSSLELGDSALYFCASSVVSSGNTIYFGEGSWLTVV.

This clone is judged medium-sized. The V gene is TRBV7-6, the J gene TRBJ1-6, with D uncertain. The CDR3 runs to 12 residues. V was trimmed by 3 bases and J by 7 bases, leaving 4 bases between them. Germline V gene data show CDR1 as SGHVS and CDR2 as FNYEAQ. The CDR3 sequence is CASSLTNSPLHF. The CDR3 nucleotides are TGTGCCAGCAGCTTGACCAATTCACCCCTCCACTTT.

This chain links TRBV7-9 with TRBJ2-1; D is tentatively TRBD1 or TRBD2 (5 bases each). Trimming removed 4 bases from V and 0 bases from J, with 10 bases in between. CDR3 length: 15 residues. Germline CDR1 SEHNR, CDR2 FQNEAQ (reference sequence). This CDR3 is CASSSGTSSYNEQFF. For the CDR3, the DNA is TGTGCCAGCAGCTCCGGGACGAGCTCCTACAATGAGCAGTTCTTC.

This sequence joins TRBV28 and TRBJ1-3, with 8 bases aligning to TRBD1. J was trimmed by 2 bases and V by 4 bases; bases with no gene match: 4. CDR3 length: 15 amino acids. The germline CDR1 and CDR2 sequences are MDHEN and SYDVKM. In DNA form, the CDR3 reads TGTGCCAGCAGTTCGTGGGACAGGCCTGGAAACACCATATATTTT. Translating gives CASSSWDRPGNTIYF.

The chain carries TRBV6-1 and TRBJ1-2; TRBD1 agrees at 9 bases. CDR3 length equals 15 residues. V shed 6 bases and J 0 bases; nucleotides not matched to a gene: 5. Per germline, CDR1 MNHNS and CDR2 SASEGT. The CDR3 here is CASRGDRASNYGYTF. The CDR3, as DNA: TGTGCCAGCAGGGGGGACAGGGCCTCTAACTATGGCTACACCTTC.

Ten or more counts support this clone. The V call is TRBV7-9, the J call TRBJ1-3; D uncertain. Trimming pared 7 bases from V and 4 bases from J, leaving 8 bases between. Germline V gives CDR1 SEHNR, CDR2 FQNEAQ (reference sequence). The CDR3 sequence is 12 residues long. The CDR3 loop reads CASNNRGNTIYF. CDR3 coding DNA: TGTGCCAGCAACAATCGGGGAAACACCATATATTTT.

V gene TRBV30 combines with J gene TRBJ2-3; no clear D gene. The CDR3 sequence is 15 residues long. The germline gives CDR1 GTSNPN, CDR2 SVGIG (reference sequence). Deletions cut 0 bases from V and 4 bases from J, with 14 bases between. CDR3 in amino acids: CAWSVRLRGADTQYF. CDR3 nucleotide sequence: TGTGCCTGGAGTGTGAGGCTTCGTGGGGCAGATACGCAGTATTTT.

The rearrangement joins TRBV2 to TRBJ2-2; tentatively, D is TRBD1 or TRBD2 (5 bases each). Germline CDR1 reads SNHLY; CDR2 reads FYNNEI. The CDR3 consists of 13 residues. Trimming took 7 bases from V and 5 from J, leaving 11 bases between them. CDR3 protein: CASTGTVTGELFF. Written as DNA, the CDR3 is TGTGCCAGCACCGGGACCGTGACCGGGGAGCTGTTTTTT.

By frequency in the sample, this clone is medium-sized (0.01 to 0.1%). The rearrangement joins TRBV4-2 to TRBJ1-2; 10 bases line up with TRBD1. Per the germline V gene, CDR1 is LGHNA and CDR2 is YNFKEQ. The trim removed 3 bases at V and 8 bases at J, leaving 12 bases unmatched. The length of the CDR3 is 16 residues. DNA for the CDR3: TGTGCCAGCAGCCAGGCAGGGACAGGGGACGGGTGGGGCTACACCTTC. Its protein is CASSQAGTGDGWGYTF.

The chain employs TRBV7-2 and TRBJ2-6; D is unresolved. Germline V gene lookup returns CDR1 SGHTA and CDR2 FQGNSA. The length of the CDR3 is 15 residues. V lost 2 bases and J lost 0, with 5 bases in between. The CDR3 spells CASSLQASGANVLTF. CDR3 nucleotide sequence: TGTGCCAGCAGCTTACAAGCCTCTGGGGCCAACGTCCTGACTTTC.

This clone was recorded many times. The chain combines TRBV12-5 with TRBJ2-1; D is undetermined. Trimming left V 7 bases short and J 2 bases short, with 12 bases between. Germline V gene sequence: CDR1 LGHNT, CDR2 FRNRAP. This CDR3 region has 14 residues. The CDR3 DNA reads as TGTGCTAGTGCCCCGGGTCAGGCCTACAATGAGCAGTTCTTC. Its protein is CASAPGQAYNEQFF.

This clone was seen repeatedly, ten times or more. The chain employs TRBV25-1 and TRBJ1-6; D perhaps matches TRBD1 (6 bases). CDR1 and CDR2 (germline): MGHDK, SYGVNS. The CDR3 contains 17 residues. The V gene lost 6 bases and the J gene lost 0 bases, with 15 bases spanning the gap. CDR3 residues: CASSDYDRSSYNSPLHF. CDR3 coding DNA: TGTGCCAGCAGCGACTATGACAGGAGCTCCTATAATTCACCCCTCCACTTT.

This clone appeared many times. CDR3 sequence reads: CASTGDREFGELFF. In nucleotides, the CDR3 is TGTGCCAGCACCGGGGACAGGGAATTCGGGGAGCTGTTTTTT. The genes are TRBV5-4 and TRBJ2-2, with 9 bases matching TRBD1. Unmatched junction bases numbered 7, after V lost 6 bases and J lost 7 bases. There are 14 residues in the CDR3. Per the germline V gene, CDR1 is SGHNT and CDR2 is YYREEE (reference sequence).

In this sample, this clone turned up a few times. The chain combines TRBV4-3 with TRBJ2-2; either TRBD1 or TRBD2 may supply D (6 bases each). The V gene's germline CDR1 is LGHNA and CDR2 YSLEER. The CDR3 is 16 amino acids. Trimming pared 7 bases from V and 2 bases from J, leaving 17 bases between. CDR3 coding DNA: TGCGCCAGCACCGACAACTGGGGGGCCAACACCGGGGAGCTGTTTTTT. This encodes CASTDNWGANTGELFF.

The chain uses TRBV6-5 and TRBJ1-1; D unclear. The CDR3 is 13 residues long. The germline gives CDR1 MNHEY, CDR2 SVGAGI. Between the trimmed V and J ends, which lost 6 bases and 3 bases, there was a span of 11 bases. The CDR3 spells CASSSGWYTEAFF. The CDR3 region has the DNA TGTGCCAGCAGCTCCGGGTGGTACACTGAAGCTTTCTTT.

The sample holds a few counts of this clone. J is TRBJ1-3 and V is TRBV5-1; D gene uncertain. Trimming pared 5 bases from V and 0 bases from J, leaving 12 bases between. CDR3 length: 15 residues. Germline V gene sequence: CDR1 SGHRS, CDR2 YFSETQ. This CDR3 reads CASRQQSDSGNTIYF. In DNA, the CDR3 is TGCGCCAGCAGGCAACAGAGCGACTCTGGAAACACCATATATTTT.

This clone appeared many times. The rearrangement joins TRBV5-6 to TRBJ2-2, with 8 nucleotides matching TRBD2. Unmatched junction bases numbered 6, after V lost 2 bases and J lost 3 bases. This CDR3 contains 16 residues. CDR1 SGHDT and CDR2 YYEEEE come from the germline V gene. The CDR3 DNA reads TGTGCCAGCAGCTTTTATGTAGCGGGGTACACCGGGGAGCTGTTTTTT. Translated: CASSFYVAGYTGELFF.

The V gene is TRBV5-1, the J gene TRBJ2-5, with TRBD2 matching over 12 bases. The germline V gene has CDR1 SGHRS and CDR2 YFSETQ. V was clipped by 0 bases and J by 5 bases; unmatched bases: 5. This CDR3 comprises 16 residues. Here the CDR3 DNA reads TGCGCCAGCAGCTTGGGACTAGCGGGGGTATCTGAGACCCAGTACTTC. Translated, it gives CASSLGLAGVSETQYF. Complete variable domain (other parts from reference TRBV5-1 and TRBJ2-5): KAGVTQTPRYLIKTRGQQVTLSCSPISGHRSVSWYQQTPGQGLQFLFEYFSETQRNKGNFPGRFSGRQFSNSRSEMNVSTLELGDSALYLCASSLGLAGVSETQYFGPGTRLLVL.

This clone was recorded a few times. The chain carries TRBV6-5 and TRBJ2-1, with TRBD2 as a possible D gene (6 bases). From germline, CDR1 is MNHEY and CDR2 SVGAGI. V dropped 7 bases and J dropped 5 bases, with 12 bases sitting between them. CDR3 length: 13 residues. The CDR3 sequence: CASTPPGDNEQFF. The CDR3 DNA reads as TGTGCCAGCACCCCTCCGGGGGACAATGAGCAGTTCTTC.

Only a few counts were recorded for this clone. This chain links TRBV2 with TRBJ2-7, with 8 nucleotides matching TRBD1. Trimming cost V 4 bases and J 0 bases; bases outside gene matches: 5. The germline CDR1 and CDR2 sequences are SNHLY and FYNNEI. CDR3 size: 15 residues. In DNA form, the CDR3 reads TGTGCCAGCAGTGCCGGACAGGGCTTCTCCTACGAGCAGTACTTC. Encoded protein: CASSAGQGFSYEQYF. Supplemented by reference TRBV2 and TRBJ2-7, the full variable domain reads EPEVTQTPSHQVTQMGQEVILRCVPISNHLYFYWYRQILGQKVEFLVSFYNNEISEKSEIFDDQFSVERPDGSNFTLKIRSTKLEDSAMYFCASSAGQGFSYEQYFGPGTRLTVT.

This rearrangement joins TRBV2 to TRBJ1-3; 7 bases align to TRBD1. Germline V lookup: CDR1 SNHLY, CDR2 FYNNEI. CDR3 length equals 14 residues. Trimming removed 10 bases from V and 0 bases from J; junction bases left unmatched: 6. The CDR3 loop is CAIRRTGSGNTIYF. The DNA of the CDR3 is TGTGCCATAAGAAGGACAGGCTCTGGAAACACCATATATTTT.

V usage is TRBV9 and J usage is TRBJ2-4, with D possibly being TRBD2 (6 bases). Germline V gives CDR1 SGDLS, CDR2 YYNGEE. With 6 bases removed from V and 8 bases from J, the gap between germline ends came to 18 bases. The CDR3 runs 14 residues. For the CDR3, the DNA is TGTGCCAGCACCCCCTCCTCGTGGGGGGACATTCAGTACTTC. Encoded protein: CASTPSSWGDIQYF.

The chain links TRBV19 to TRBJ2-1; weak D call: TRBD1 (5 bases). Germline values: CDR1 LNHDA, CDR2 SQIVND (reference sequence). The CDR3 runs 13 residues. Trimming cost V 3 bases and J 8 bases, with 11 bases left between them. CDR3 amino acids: CASSIGRVDEQFF. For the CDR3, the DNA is TGTGCCAGTAGTATTGGCAGGGTGGATGAGCAGTTCTTC.

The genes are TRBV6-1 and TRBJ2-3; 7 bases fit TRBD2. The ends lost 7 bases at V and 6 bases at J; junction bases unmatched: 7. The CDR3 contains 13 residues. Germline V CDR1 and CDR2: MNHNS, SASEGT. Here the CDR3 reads CASNDGGLDTQYF. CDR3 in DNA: TGTGCCAGCAATGACGGGGGGTTGGATACGCAGTATTTT.

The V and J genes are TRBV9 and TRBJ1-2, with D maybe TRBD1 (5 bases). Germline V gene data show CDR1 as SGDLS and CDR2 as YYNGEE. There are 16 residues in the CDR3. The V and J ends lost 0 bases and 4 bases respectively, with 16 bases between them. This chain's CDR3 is CASSVDPRGLPYGYTF. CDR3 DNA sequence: TGTGCCAGCAGCGTAGATCCGAGGGGCCTTCCCTATGGCTACACCTTC.